This TCR beta chain comes out of a study of regulatory T cells in long-lasting Graves disease (dated by TCRdb to the early 2020s). In terms of the full investigation: Newly diagnosed Graves' disease patients had taken antithyroid drugs for less than 3 months. This study used TCR sequencing and RNA sequencing of peripheral blood to compare persistent Graves' disease patients against newly diagnosed Graves' disease patients. The study was registered as a clinical trial and conducted in China. A total of about 35 samples underwent TCR sequencing, from some 13 patients with persistent Graves' disease and 20 patients with newly diagnosed Graves' disease. Broad study findings and their caveats: The authors noted that the small sample size was a limitation that may lower accuracy. TRBV28, TRBJ1-2 and TRBJ2-5 were preferentially used in persistent disease, while TRBV20-1 and TRBJ2-1 were favored in newly diagnosed disease. Sequencing and analysis were limited to the TCR beta chain. Because the primary lesion, thyroid tissue, could not be accessed, the study looked at peripheral blood alone. Persistent Graves' disease patients showed lower TCR Shannon entropy and fewer highly expanded clones than newly diagnosed patients, suggesting clonal expansion. More public clonotypes were shared among persistent patients (roughly 3,000) than among newly diagnosed patients (under 1,000).

The germline V gene (reference sequence) specifies LNHDA as CDR1 and SQIVND as CDR2. The CDR3 sequence holds 15 residues, the cysteine and phenylalanine included. Of all the DNA, just the CDR3 is kept, 45 bases in frame from base 1. Trimming at the junction amounts to 3 bases on V and 3 bases on J, and the germline ends lie 12 bases apart. Details on this clonotype: The antigen it binds to is not known. No much larger clone is present one base from it, and per-base qualities are unavailable.

Receptor libraries were prepared by multiplex PCR. Sequencing was performed on an Illumina HiSeq 4000. CDR3 regions were amplified by Arm-PCR with iRepertoire HTBI primers to construct TCR beta libraries. Before sequencing, the PCR products underwent gel purification. In the source study's methods: Across samples, some 62 TRBV and roughly 15 TRBJ segments were identified and used for gene usage analysis of CDR3 amino acid clonotypes. Filtered high-quality paired reads were merged into contigs using COPE and FqMerger. BLAST was used to align contigs to IMGT TRBV, TRBD and TRBJ reference genes, with CDR3 defined following IMGT. Highly expanded clones were defined as clonotypes with a frequency above 0.1%. Shannon entropy served as the measure of repertoire diversity, while the Gini coefficient captured V-J evenness. A clonotype was considered public if more than one individual shared it. TCRdb trimmed the raw reads at Q25, called clones with MiXCR and kept productive beta chains. Merged by CDR3 protein, the rows form single entries marked with the most common genes and DNA. V and J calls and clone size were set by TCRdb, not the authors. The sample yields around 480,000 distinct CDR3 sequences; 15% to 20% were counted once. 20% to 25% of the sample is taken by the ten largest.

The time point label here, explained by the study, means: newly diagnosed GD, antithyroid drugs for less than 3 months. For both TCR sequencing and RNA sequencing, RNA was extracted from PBMCs in TRIzol. Graves' disease was diagnosed according to American Thyroid Association guidelines. Patients for the study were recruited at an endocrinology department in Xi'an, China. From each patient, approximately 10 milliliters of peripheral blood was collected into an EDTA anticoagulant tube. Ficoll Paque Plus density gradient separation was used to isolate PBMCs, and no further T cell sorting was done. An Agilent 2100 Bioanalyzer and agarose gel were used to check RNA quality, and a NanoDrop 2000 was used to measure RNA concentration. A further study also used this sample, focusing on T cells in Graves' hyperthyroidism and ophthalmopathy. The second study also describes: Stable Graves' hyperthyroidism was defined as the absence of progression to ophthalmopathy over 18 months of follow-up. Hyperthyroidism patients were newly diagnosed, with disease duration under 2 months, and aged 18 to 65 years. Patients with uncontrolled infections, other autoimmune diseases, pregnancy or lactation were excluded. Clinical symptoms, serum thyroxine and TRAb, thyroid ultrasound, and orbital computed tomography formed the basis for the diagnoses. The TCR CDR3 was subjected to a first round of RT-PCR using the HTBI primer set and the Qiagen OneStep RT-PCR kit. Most expanded thyroid clonotypes (frequency above 0.001) were also found in blood, which suggests that blood repertoires may mirror thyroid immune responses. A 13 V-J signature model separated ophthalmopathy from stable hyperthyroidism, with approximately 87% sensitivity and 81.08% specificity in cross-validation and 80%/75% in testing. During validation, the model predicted progression to ophthalmopathy a median of around six months ahead of onset, with 70.59% sensitivity and 72.22% specificity. To identify TCR V-J signatures that set the groups apart, the researchers used a discovery cohort of about a hundred patients, made up of roughly 40 with Graves' ophthalmopathy and 57 with stable Graves' hyperthyroidism. An independent validation cohort of around 19 hyperthyroidism patients and over 15 patients who later progressed to ophthalmopathy tested prospective prediction of ophthalmopathy. The 80 to 100 discovery patients were randomly divided into training and test sets at a 7:3 ratio. The study also compared thyroid tissue and blood T-cell repertoires from a handful of Graves' hyperthyroidism patients. Following sampling, methimazole starting at 30 mg daily was given to hyperthyroidism patients, and high-dose intravenous methylprednisolone was given to ophthalmopathy patients. A second multiplex PCR round built the libraries, followed by size selection and purification. Paired-end sequencing of the libraries was performed with 100 bp reads on an Illumina HiSeq2000. Raw data were processed with SOAPnuke, discarding reads with adapters, uncalled bases, mean Phred below 15, or no exact constant-primer or identifier match. High-quality paired reads were merged using COPE v1.2.5, and each unique nucleotide sequence was defined as a clonotype. MiTCR v1.1 was used to align the clonotypes against IMGT TRBV, TRBD and TRBJ reference segments. The analysis included only V-J combinations with a frequency above 0.0001, which together covered around 99% of the repertoires. The TCS score was defined as the ratio of F50 (clonal expansion) to E x V (chaos), calculated using BLOSUM62-based TCRdist between CDR3 peptides within each V-J. Welch's t-statistics and random forest reduced around 510 V-J features to roughly 13, which were used in a naive Bayes classifier (R e1071). No statistical method was used to fix the sample size in advance, and group allocation was not hidden from the investigators. TCR Vbeta CDR3 sequencing of 130 to 150 peripheral blood samples (around 45 ophthalmopathy, 75 hyperthyroidism and approximately 17 progressor patients) is reported in the paper.

The source is a woman aged 35-60 years with Graves disease. Donor details come from another sample of the same person, matched by shared clones. Recombination linked TRBV19 to TRBJ1-5, and the D gene may be TRBD1, 5 bases matching. The sample here was peripheral blood mononuclear cells (PBMCs), taken at new diagnosis, from a patient treated with antithyroid drugs. For the CDR3, the sequence is CASSISKGLNQPQHF. The nucleotide sequence reads as follows: TGTGCCAGTAGTATTTCAAAGGGACTCAATCAGCCCCAGCATTTT.